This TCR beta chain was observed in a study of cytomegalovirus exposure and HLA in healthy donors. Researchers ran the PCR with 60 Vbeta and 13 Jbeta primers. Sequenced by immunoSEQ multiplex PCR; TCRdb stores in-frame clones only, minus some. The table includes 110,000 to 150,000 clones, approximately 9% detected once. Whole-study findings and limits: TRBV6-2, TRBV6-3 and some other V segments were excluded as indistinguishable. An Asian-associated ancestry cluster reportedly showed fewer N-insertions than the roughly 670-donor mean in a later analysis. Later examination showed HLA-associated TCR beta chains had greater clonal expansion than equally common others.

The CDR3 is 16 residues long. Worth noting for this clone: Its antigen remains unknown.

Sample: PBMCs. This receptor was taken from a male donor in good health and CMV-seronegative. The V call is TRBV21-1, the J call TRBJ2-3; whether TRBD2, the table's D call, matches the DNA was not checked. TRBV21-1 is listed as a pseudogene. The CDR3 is CASSKVKPTSTDTQYF. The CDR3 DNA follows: TGTGCCAGCAGCAAAGTCAAGCCTACTAGCACAGATACGCAGTATTTT.